These T cell receptor beta chains were read from a single sample in a study of cytomegalovirus exposure and HLA in healthy donors. This table comes from immunoSEQ multiplex PCR, and its TCRdb copy is limited to in-frame clones, with some not included. The table has approximately 180,000 clones, roughly 80% seen once. Sequences were obtained from PBMCs. These receptors were obtained from a woman aged 50 to 60 in good health and CMV-seropositive. Both conserved end residues are part of each CDR3. Each record gives: CDR3 length, D gene, J gene, V gene, CDR3 DNA, CDR3 protein. The D gene is left open where the match is weak.

>12|NA|TRBJ2-1|TRBV7-9
TGTGCCAGCAGCCCAGATGAGGATGAGCAGTTCTTC
CASSPDEDEQFF
>15|NA|TRBJ1-4|TRBV19
TGTGCCAGTAGTTCGAGGACATCAACTAATGAAAAACTGTTTTTT
CASSSRTSTNEKLFF
>14|TRBD2|TRBJ2-3|TRBV9
TGTGCCAGCAGCGTACTAGCGGGTCCGGATACGCAGTATTTT
CASSVLAGPDTQYF
>15|TRBD2|TRBJ2-1|TRBV7-2
TGTGCCAGCAGCTTATCTAGCGGGGGGGCCGCTGAGCAGTTCTTC
CASSLSSGGAAEQFF
>16|TRBD1|TRBJ2-7|TRBV6-5
TGTGCCAGCAGTTACTCATGGACAGGGGGGTATTCCGAGCAGTACTTC
CASSYSWTGGYSEQYF
>13|NA|TRBJ1-2|TRBV6-5
TGTGCCAGCAGTGAGAGGATGGAGTATGGCTACACCTTC
CASSERMEYGYTF
>15|TRBD1|TRBJ2-7|TRBV7-9
TGTGCCAGCAGCTTGATGGGACAGAGGACCTACGAGCAGTACTTC
CASSLMGQRTYEQYF
>13|TRBD1|TRBJ2-7|TRBV27
TGTGCCAGCAGTTCGCAGACAGGGAGCGAGCAGTACTTC
CASSSQTGSEQYF
>15|TRBD2|TRBJ2-7|TRBV15
TGTGCCACCAGCAGAGGTGGGACTAGCTCCTACGAGCAGTACTTC
CATSRGGTSSYEQYF
>12|NA|TRBJ2-1|TRBV5-4
TGTGCCAGCAGGGCCAGGGGAGATGAGCAGTTCTTC
CASRARGDEQFF
>13|NA|TRBJ1-1|TRBV9
TGTGCCAGCTCGGGACACCCGGGTACTGAAGCTTTCTTT
CASSGHPGTEAFF
>14|NA|TRBJ2-4|TRBV13
TGTGCCAGCAGCTTAGGGGGGGGAGCAAACATTCAGTACTTC
CASSLGGGANIQYF
>15|TRBD1|TRBJ1-1|TRBV10-1
TGCGCCAGCAGTGAGGGACAGGGTTCTCTTTCTGAAGCTTTCTTT
CASSEGQGSLSEAFF
>17|TRBD2|TRBJ2-3|TRBV5-1
TGCGCCAGCAGCCCCGGGAGGTCCCTGGGAAGCACAGATACGCAGTATTTT
CASSPGRSLGSTDTQYF